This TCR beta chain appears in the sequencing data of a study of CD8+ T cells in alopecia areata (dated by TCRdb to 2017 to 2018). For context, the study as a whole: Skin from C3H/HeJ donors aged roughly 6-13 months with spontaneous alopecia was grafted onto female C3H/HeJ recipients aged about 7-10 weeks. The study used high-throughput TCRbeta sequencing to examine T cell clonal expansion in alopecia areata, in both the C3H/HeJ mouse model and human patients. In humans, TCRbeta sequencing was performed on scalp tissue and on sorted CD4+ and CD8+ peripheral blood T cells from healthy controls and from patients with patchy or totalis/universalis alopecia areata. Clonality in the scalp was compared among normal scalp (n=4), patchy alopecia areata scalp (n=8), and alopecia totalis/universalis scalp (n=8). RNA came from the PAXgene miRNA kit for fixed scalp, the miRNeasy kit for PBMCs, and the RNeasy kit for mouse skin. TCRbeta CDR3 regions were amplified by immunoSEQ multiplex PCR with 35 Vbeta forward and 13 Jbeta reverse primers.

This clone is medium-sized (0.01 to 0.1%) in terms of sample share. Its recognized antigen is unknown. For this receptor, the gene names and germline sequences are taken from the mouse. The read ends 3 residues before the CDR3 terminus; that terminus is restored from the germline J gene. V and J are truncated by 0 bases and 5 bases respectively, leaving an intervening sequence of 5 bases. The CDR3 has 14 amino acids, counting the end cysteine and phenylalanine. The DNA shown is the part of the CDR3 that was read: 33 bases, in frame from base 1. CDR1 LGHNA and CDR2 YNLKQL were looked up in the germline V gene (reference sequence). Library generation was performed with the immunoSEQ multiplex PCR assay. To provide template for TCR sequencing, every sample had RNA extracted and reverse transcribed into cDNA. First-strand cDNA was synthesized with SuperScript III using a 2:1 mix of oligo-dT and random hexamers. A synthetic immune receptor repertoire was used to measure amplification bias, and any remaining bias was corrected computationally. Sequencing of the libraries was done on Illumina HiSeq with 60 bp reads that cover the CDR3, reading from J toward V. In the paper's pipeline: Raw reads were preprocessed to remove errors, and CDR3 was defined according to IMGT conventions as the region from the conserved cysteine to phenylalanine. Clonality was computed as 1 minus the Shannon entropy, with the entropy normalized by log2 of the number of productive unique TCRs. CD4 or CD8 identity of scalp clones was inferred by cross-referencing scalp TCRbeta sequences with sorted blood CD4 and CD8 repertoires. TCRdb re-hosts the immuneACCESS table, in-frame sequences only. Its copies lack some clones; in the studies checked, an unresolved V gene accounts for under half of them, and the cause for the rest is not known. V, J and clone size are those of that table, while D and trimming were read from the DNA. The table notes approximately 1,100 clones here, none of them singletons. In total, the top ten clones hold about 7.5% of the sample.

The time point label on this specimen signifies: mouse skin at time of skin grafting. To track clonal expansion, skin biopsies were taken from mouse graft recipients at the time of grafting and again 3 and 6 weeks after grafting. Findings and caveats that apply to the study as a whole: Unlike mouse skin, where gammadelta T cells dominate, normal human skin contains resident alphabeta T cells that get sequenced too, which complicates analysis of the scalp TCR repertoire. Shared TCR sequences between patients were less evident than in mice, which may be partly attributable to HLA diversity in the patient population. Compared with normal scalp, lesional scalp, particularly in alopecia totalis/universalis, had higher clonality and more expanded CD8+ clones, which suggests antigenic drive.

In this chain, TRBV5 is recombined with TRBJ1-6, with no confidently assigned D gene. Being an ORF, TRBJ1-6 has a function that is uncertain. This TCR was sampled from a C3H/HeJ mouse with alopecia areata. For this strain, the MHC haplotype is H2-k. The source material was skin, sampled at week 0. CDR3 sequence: CASSQEWDNSPLYF. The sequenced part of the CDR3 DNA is TGTGCCAGCAGCCAAGAGTGGGATAATTCGCCC.